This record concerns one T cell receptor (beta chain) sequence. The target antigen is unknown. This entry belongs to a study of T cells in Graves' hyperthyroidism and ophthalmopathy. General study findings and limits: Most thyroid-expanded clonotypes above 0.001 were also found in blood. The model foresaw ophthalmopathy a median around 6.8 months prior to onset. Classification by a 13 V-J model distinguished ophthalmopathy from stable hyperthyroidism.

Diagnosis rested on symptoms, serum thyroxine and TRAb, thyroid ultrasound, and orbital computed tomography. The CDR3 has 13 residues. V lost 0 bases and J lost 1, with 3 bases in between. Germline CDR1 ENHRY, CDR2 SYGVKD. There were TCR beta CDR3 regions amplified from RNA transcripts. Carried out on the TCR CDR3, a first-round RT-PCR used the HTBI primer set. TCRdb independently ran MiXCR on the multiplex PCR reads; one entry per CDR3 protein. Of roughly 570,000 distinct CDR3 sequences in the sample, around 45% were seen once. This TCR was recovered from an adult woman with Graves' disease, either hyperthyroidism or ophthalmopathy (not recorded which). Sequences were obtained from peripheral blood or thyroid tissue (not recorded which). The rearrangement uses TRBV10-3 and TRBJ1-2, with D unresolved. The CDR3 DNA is TGTGCCATCAGTGAGTCCAATAACTATGGCTACACCTTC. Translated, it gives CAISESNNYGYTF.